One and the same sample provided the 10 T cell receptor beta chains below, sequenced in a study of blood T cell repertoires in COVID-19. TCRdb's table, derived via immunoSEQ multiplex PCR, lists solely in-frame clones and lacks some. Among about 300,000 clones, 75% to 90% were seen once, and the ten largest hold approximately 4.2%. Sequencing was performed on peripheral blood. Receptors originate from a man aged 40-49 years with acute or convalescent COVID-19.

This clone was counted once. This chain joins TRBV7-2 and TRBJ2-6; maybe TRBD1 (5 bases). Trimming stripped 5 bases from V and 3 bases from J, with 11 bases between. The CDR3 is made up of 15 amino acids. Germline-derived CDR1 and CDR2 are SGHTA and FQGNSA. The CDR3 loop is CASSPQGGGANVLTF. CDR3 DNA: TGTGCCAGCAGCCCCCAGGGTGGTGGGGCCAACGTCCTGACTTTC.

The chain carries TRBV27 and TRBJ2-1; TRBD1 matches 7 bases. The V and J ends lost 8 bases and 5 bases, in that order; junction bases with no gene match: 3. CDR1 and CDR2 (germline): MNHEY, SMNVEV (reference sequence). This CDR3 has 12 amino acids. The chain's CDR3 is CASGTENNEQFF. In DNA, the CDR3 is TGTGCCAGCGGGACAGAGAACAATGAGCAGTTCTTC.

The chain combines TRBV19 with TRBJ1-2, with TRBD1 identical over 10 bases. This CDR3 is built from 15 residues. V lost 3 bases and J lost 7; bases outside the gene matches: 8. Per the germline V gene, CDR1 is LNHDA and CDR2 is SQIVND (reference sequence). CDR3 loop: CASSIYGQGGSGYTF. The CDR3 DNA sequence: TGTGCCAGTAGTATTTACGGACAGGGGGGGTCTGGCTACACCTTC.

This chain connects TRBV19 to TRBJ2-1; D ambiguous. The CDR3 length is 12 residues. Germline-derived CDR1 and CDR2 are LNHDA and SQIVND (reference sequence). V lost 3 bases and J 5 bases, leaving 5 bases between the germline ends. CDR3 bases: TGTGCCAGTAGTATTTTAGACAATGAGCAGTTCTTC. Its translation: CASSILDNEQFF.

This clone has just one count. CDR3 amino acids: CASSETGDTYNEQFF. The CDR3, as DNA: TGTGCCAGCAGTGAAACTGGAGATACCTACAATGAGCAGTTCTTC. The J gene is TRBJ2-1, the V gene TRBV2, with unresolved D. Trimming pared 2 bases from V and 2 bases from J, leaving 10 bases between. Germline lookup yields CDR1 SNHLY and CDR2 FYNNEI. This CDR3 region has 15 residues.

The V call is TRBV6-6, the J call TRBJ1-3; TRBD1 aligns across 7 bases. V shed 5 bases, J shed 0 bases, and the junction held 7 bases outside the gene matches. The germline V gene has CDR1 MNHNY and CDR2 SVGAGI (reference sequence). The CDR3 covers 16 residues. This CDR3 reads CASSRQGSYSGNTIYF. CDR3 coding DNA: TGTGCCAGCAGTCGACAGGGATCCTACTCTGGAAACACCATATATTTT.

The chain employs TRBV3-1 (or the pseudogene TRBV3-2) and TRBJ2-1; no clear D. Trimming left V 0 bases short and J 0 bases short, with 18 bases between. The CDR3 consists of 19 residues. Germline CDR1 and CDR2: LGHDT and YNNKEL (reference sequence). The DNA of the CDR3 is TGTGCCAGCAGCCAAGATCGTCTATTAGCCCTGAGCTCCTACAATGAGCAGTTCTTC. It is translated as CASSQDRLLALSSYNEQFF.

The V and J genes are TRBV6-5 and TRBJ2-1; possibly TRBD1 for D (6 bases). The V gene's germline CDR1 is MNHEY and CDR2 SVGAGI. The ends were cut back, 5 bases at V and 1 base at J, with 12 bases in the middle. The CDR3 covers 15 residues. The CDR3 nucleotides are TGTGCCAGCAGTACAGACAGGCTTTCCTACAATGAGCAGTTCTTC. Encoded protein: CASSTDRLSYNEQFF.

V gene TRBV6-2 or TRBV6-3 combines with J gene TRBJ1-5; tentatively, D is TRBD1 (6 bases). Between the trimmed V and J ends, which lost 4 bases and 2 bases, there was a span of 21 bases. Per the germline V gene, CDR1 is MNHEY and CDR2 is SVGEGT. CDR3 length equals 18 residues. The CDR3 sequence: CASSLIGQLGMGNQPQHF. CDR3 nucleotides: TGTGCCAGCAGTTTAATTGGACAGCTGGGGATGGGCAATCAGCCCCAGCATTTT.

The chain is built from TRBV7-9 and TRBJ1-2; D not certain. The V gene's germline CDR1 is SEHNR and CDR2 FQNEAQ (reference sequence). Between the trimmed V and J ends, which lost 6 bases and 4 bases, there was a span of 12 bases. The CDR3 is 13 residues long. CDR3 bases: TGTGCCAGCAGTTACCCCCGGGGCTATGGCTACACCTTC. It codes for CASSYPRGYGYTF.